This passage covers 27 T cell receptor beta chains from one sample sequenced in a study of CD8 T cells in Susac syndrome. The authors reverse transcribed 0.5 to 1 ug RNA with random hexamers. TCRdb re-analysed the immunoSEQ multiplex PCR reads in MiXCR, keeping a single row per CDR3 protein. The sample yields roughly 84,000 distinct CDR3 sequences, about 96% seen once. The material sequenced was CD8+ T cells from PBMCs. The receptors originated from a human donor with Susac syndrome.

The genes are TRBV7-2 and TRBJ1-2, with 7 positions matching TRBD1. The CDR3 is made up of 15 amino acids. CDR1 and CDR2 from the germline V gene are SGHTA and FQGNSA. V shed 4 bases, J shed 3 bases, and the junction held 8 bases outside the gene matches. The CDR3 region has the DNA TGTGCCAGCAGCTGGAACAGGGGAGGTGACTATGGCTACACCTTC. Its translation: CASSWNRGGDYGYTF.

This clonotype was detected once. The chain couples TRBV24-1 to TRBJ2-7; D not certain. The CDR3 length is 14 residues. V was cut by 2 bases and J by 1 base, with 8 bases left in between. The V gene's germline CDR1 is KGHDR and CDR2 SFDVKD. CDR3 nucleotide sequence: TGTGCCACCAGTGATTCCGGGCGGTCCTACGAGCAGTACTTC. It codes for CATSDSGRSYEQYF.

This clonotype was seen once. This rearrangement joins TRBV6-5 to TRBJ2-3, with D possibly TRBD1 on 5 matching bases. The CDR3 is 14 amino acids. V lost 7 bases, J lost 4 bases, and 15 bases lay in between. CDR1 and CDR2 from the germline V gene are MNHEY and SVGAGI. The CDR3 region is CASNSEDTADTQYF. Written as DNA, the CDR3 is TGTGCCAGCAATTCCGAGGACACGGCAGATACGCAGTATTTT.

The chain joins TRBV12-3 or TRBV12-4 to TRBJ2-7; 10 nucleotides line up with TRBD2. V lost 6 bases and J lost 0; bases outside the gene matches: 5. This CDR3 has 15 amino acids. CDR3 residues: CASSPTSGPSYEQYF. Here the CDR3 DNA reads TGTGCCAGCAGCCCGACTAGCGGGCCCTCCTACGAGCAGTACTTC.

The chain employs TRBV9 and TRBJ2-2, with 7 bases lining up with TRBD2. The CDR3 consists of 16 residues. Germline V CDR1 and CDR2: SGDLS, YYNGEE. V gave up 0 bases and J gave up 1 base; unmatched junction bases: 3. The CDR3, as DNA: TGTGCCAGCAGCGTAGCTTCTAGCGGGAACACCGGGGAGCTGTTTTTT. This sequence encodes CASSVASSGNTGELFF.

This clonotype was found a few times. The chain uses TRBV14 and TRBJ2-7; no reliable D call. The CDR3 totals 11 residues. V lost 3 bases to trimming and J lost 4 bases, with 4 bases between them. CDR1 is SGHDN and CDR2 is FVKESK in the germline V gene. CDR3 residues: CASSQGYEQYV. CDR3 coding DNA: TGTGCCAGCAGCCAGGGTTACGAGCAGTACGTC.

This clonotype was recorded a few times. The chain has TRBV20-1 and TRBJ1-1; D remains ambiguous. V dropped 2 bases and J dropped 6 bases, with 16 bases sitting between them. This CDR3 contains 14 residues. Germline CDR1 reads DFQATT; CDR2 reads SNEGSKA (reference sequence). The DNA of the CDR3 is TGCAGTGCTAGACAGATGAAAACCGCCCCTGAAGCTTTCTTT. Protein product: CSARQMKTAPEAFF.

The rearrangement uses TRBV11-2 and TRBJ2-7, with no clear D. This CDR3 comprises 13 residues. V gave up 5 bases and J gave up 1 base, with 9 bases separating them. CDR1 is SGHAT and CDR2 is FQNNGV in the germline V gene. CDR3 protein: CASSRAPSYEQYV. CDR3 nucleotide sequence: TGTGCCAGCAGCAGGGCCCCGTCCTACGAGCAGTACGTC.

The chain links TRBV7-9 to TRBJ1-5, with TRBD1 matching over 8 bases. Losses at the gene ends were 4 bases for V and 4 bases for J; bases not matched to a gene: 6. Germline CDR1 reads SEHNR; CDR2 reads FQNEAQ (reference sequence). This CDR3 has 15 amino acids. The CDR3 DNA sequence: TGTGCCAGCAGCTCACAGGGGGGCCAGAATCAGCCCCAGCATTTT. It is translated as CASSSQGGQNQPQHF. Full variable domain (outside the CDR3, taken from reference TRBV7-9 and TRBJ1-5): DTGVSQNPRHKITKRGQNVTFRCDPISEHNRLYWYRQTLGQGPEFLTYFQNEAQLEKSRLLSDRFSAERPKGSFSTLEIQRTEQGDSAMYLCASSSQGGQNQPQHFGDGTRLSIL.

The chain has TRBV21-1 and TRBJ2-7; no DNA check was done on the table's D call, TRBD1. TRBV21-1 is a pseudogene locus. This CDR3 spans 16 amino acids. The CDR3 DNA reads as TGTGCCAGCAGGTCGGGGCCGGACAGGGAATGCATCGAGCAGTACTTC. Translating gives CASRSGPDRECIEQYF.

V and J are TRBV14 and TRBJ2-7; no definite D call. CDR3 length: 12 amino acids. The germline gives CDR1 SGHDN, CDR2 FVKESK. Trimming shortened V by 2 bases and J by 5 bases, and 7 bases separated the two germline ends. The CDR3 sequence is CASSQTRHEQYF. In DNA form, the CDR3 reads TGTGCCAGCAGCCAAACCCGGCACGAGCAGTACTTC. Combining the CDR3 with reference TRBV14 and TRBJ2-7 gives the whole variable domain EAGVTQFPSHSVIEKGQTVTLRCDPISGHDNLYWYRRVMGKEIKFLLHFVKESKQDESGMPNNRFLAERTGGTYSTLKVQPAELEDSGVYFCASSQTRHEQYFGPGTRLTVT.

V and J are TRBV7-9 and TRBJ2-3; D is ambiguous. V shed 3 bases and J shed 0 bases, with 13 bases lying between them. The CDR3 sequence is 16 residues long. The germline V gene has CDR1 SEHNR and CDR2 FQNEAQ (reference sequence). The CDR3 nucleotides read TGTGCCAGCAGCTTCTGGCGATTGCCTAGCACAGATACGCAGTATTTT. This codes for CASSFWRLPSTDTQYF.

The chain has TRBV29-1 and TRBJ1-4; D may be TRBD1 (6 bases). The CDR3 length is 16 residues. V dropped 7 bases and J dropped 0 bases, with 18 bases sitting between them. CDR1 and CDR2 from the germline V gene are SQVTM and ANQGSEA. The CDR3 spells CSAAGKEGATNEKLFF. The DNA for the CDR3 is TGCAGCGCCGCAGGGAAGGAGGGGGCAACTAATGAAAAACTGTTTTTT.

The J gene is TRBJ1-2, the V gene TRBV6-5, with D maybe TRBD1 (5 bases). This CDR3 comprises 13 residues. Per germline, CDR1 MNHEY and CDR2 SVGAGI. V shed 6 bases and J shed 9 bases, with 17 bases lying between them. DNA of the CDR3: TGTGCCAGCAGCACACTGGGCAGGGAGAGCTACACCTTC. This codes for CASSTLGRESYTF.

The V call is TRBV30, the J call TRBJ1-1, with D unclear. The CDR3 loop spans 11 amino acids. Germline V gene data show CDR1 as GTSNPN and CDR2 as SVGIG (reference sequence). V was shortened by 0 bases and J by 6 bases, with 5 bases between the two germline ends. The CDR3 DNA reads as TGTGCCTGGAGTGTACGCGCTGAAGCTTTCTTT. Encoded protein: CAWSVRAEAFF.

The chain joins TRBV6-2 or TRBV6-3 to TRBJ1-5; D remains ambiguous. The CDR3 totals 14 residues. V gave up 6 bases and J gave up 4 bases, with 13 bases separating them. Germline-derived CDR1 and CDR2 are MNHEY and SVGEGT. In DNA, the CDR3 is TGTGCCAGCAGCAAACAAGGGCGAAATCAGCCCCAGCATTTT. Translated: CASSKQGRNQPQHF.

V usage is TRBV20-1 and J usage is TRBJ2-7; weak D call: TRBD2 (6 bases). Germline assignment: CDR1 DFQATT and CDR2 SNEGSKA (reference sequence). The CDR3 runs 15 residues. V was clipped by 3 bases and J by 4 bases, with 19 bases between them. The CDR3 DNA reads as TGCAGTGCTAGGGGGAGTTGGGGGGTAAAGTACGAGCAGTACTTC. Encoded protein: CSARGSWGVKYEQYF.

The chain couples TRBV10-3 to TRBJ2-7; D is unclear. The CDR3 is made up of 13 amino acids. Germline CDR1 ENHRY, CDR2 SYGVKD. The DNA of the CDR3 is TGTGCAACCAGCTACCCGAGCTCCTACGAGCAGTACTTC. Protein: CATSYPSSYEQYF.

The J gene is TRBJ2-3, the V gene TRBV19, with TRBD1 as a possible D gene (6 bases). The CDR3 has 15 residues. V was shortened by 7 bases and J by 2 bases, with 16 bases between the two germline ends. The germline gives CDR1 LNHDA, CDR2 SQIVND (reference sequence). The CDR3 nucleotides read TGTGCCAGTAATCGAGGGGGATCGGCCACAGATACGCAGTATTTT. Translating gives CASNRGGSATDTQYF. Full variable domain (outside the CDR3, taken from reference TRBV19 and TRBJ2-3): DGGITQSPKYLFRKEGQNVTLSCEQNLNHDAMYWYRQDPGQGLRLIYYSQIVNDFQKGDIAEGYSVSREKKESFPLTVTSAQKNPTAFYLCASNRGGSATDTQYFGPGTRLTVL.

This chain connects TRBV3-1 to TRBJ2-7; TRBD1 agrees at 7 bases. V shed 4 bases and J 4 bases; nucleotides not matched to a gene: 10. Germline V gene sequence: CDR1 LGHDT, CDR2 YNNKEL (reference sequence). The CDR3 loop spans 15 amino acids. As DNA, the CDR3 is TGTGCCAGCAGCCGTATCCCGGGACAGACTTACGAGCAGTACTTC. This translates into CASSRIPGQTYEQYF.

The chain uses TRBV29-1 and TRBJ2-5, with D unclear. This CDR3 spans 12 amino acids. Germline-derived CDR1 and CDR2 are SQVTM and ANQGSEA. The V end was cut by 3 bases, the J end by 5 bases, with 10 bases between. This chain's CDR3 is CSVEASSETQYF. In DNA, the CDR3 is TGCAGCGTTGAGGCTAGTAGCGAGACCCAGTACTTC.

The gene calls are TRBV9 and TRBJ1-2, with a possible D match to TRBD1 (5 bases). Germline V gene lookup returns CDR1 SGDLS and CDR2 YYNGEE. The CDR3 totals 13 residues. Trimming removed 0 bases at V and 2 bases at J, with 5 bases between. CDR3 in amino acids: CASSVGDNYGYTF. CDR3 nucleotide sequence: TGTGCCAGCAGCGTAGGGGACAACTATGGCTACACCTTC.

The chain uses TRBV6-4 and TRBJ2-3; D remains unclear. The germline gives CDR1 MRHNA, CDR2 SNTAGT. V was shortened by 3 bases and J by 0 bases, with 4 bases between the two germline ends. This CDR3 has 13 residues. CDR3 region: CASSDLSTDTQYF. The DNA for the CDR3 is TGTGCCAGCAGTGATTTGAGCACAGATACGCAGTATTTT.

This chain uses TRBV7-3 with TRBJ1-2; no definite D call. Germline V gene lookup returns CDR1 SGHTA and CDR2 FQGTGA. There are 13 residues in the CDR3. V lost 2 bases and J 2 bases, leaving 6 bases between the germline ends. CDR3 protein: CASSLDLNYGYTF. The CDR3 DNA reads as TGTGCCAGCAGCTTAGATCTGAACTATGGCTACACCTTC.

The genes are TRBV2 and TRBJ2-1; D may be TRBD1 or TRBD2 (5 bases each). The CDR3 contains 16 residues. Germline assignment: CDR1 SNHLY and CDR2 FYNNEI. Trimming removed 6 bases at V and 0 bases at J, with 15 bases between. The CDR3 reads CASSVTGTGSYNEQFF. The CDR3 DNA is TGTGCCAGCAGCGTTACTGGGACCGGCTCCTACAATGAGCAGTTCTTC. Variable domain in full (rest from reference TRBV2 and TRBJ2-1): EPEVTQTPSHQVTQMGQEVILRCVPISNHLYFYWYRQILGQKVEFLVSFYNNEISEKSEIFDDQFSVERPDGSNFTLKIRSTKLEDSAMYFCASSVTGTGSYNEQFFGPGTRLTVL.

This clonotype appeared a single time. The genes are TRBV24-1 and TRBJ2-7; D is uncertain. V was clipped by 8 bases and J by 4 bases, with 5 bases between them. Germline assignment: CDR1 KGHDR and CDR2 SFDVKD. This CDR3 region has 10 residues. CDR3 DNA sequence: TGTGCCACCACCGGATACGAGCAGTACGTC. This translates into CATTGYEQYV.

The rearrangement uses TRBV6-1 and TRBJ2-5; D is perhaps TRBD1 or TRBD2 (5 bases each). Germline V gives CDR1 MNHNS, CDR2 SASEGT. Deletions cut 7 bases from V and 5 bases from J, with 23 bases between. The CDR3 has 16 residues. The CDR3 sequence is CASTPVGGEVEETQYF. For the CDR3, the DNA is TGTGCCAGCACTCCTGTTGGGGGAGAGGTGGAGGAGACCCAGTACTTC.